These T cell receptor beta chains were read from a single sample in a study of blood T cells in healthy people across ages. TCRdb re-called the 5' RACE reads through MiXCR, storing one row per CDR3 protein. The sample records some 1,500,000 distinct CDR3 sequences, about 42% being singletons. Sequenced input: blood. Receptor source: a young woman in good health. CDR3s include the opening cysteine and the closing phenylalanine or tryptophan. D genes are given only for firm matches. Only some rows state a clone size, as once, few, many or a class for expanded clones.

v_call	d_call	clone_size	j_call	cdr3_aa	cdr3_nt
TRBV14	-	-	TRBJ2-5	CASSHITGFRETQYF	TGTGCCAGCAGCCATATAACAGGGTTTCGAGAGACCCAGTACTTC
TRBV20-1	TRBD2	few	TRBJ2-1	CSARRDYRQFF	TGCAGTGCTAGACGGGACTACCGGCAGTTCTTC
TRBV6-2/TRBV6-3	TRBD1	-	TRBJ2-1	CASPSPRGQGKVRNYNEQFF	TGTGCCAGCCCGTCTCCCCGCGGACAGGGGAAAGTACGTAACTACAATGAGCAGTTCTTC
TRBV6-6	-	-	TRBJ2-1	CASRTIAETYNEQFF	TGTGCCAGCAGGACCATAGCGGAGACCTACAATGAGCAGTTCTTC
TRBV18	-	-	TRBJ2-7	CASSALVTGIGSYEQYF	TGTGCCAGCTCAGCGTTAGTCACAGGGATAGGTTCCTACGAGCAGTACTTC
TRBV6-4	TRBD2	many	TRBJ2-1	CASSELAQTTYNEQFF	TGTGCCAGCAGTGAACTAGCGCAAACTACCTACAATGAGCAGTTCTTC
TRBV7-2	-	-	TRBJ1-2	CASSSGDTWEGYTF	TGTGCCAGCAGCTCAGGGGACACCTGGGAAGGCTACACCTTC
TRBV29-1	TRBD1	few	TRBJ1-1	CSVTWTGVGEAFF	TGCAGCGTTACCTGGACAGGGGTCGGGGAAGCTTTCTTT
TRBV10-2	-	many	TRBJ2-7	CASSPVHEQYF	TGCGCCAGCAGCCCCGTTCACGAGCAGTACTTC
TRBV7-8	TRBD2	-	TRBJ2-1	CASPGLDNNEQFF	TGTGCATCCCCGGGACTAGACAACAATGAGCAGTTCTTC
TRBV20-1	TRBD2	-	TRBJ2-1	CSARILAGPNEQFF	TGCAGTGCTAGAATCCTAGCGGGGCCAAATGAGCAGTTCTTC
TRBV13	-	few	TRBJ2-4	CASSSRRDGNIQYF	TGTGCCAGCAGCTCCCGGAGGGATGGAAACATTCAGTACTTC
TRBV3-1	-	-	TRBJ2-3	CASSQATSPSTDTQYF	TGTGCCAGCAGCCAAGCTACTAGCCCTAGCACAGATACGCAGTATTTT
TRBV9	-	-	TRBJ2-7	CASSVAGIVGYEQYF	TGTGCCAGCAGCGTAGCTGGGATAGTAGGCTACGAGCAGTACTTC
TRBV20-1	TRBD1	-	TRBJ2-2	CSARGQGVNTGELFF	TGCAGTGCTAGGGGACAGGGGGTCAACACCGGGGAGCTGTTTTTT
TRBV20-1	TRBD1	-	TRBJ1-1	CSARKAGGFTEAFF	TGCAGTGCTAGGAAGGCAGGGGGATTCACTGAAGCTTTCTTT
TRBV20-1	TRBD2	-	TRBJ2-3	CSASMVAGGVDTQYF	TGCAGTGCTAGCATGGTAGCGGGGGGGGTAGATACGCAGTATTTT
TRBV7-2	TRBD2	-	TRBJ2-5	CASSLEVLAGGETQYF	TGTGCCAGCAGCTTAGAAGTACTAGCGGGGGGAGAGACCCAGTACTTC
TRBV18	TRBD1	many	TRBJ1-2	CASSPGQGEGYGYTF	TGTGCCAGCTCACCCGGACAGGGTGAGGGTTATGGCTACACCTTC
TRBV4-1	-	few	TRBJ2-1	CASSQAPPNEQFF	TGCGCCAGCAGCCAAGCCCCGCCGAATGAGCAGTTCTTC
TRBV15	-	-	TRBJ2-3	CATSRDVGAGRNTQYF	TGTGCCACCAGCAGAGATGTGGGTGCAGGGAGGAATACGCAGTATTTT
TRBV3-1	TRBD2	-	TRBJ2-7	CASSPSVSASGYYEQYF	TGTGCCAGCAGCCCGTCGGTTTCGGCTAGCGGCTACTACGAGCAGTACTTC
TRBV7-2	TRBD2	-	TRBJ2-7	CASSLYGGSYEQYF	TGTGCCAGCAGCCTATACGGGGGGTCCTACGAGCAGTACTTC
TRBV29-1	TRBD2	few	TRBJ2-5	CSVELVAGGRETQYF	TGCAGCGTTGAACTGGTAGCGGGAGGTCGAGAGACCCAGTACTTC
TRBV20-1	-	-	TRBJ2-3	CSARDPAKTDTQYF	TGCAGTGCTAGAGATCCAGCTAAAACAGATACGCAGTATTTT
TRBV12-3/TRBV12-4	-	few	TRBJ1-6	CASSLGPSSSPLHF	TGTGCCAGCAGTTTGGGACCTAGTAGTTCACCCCTCCACTTT
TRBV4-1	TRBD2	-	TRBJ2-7	CASSHGSTTSGRIYEQYF	TGCGCCAGCAGCCACGGCTCTACTACTAGCGGGAGAATCTACGAGCAGTACTTC
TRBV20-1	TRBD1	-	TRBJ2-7	CSASRTGIHEQYF	TGCAGTGCTAGCCGGACAGGGATCCACGAGCAGTACTTC
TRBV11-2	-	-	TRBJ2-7	CASRPTRGNEQYF	TGTGCCAGCAGGCCAACCCGCGGGAATGAGCAGTACTTC
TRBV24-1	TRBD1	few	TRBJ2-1	CATSDPQGAIIEQFF	TGTGCCACCAGTGATCCACAGGGGGCTATAATTGAGCAGTTCTTC
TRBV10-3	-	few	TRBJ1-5	CAISDPLTEPQHF	TGTGCCATCAGTGATCCGTTGACGGAGCCCCAGCATTTT